This T cell receptor (beta chain) was observed in a study of T-cell memory formation after mild COVID-19. TCRdb processed the 5' RACE reads anew with MiXCR; each CDR3 protein has one entry. The sample contains about 210,000 distinct CDR3 sequences, around 30% of which appear only once. In the case of this clonotype: Its antigen is currently unknown.

Findings and limits, study-wide: Mainly in CM and EM were contracting CD4+ clones; CD8+ were in EMRA.

Germline CDR1 is SEHNR and CDR2 is FQNEAQ (reference sequence). This CDR3 contains 12 residues. Trimming took off 5 bases at V and 8 bases at J, with 10 bases between the two ends. The clonotype comes from an adult woman who had mild COVID-19 (a few samples of this study predate the infection). Cell type and time point are not known. J is TRBJ2-1 and V is TRBV7-9; D unresolved. Source material: PBMCs or a T cell subset sorted from them (not recorded which). The DNA for the CDR3 is TGTGCCAGCAGCGACAAGGTGGATGAGCAGTTCTTC. Translated, it gives CASSDKVDEQFF.